This paragraph covers one TCR beta chain sequence. What it binds is unknown. Per germline, CDR1 SGHRS and CDR2 YFSETQ. V shed 3 bases and J shed 6 bases, with 15 bases lying between them. This CDR3 is 14 amino acids long. This sample is drawn from a study of response to subunit inactivated influenza vaccine. Study observations and caveats: The authors put forward the suggestion that each seasonal influenza vaccination may bring in only a limited number of new T cells.

TCRdb reprocessed the RT-PCR reads with MiXCR, giving one entry per CDR3 protein. The sample shows roughly 500,000 distinct CDR3 sequences, more than 15% of them seen only once. This TCR was recovered from a man between 50 and 70 years old who received an inactivated influenza vaccine. This chain uses TRBV5-1 with TRBJ1-2; D ambiguous. The sample here was CD4+ T cells sorted from PBMCs, taken around 25 months after vaccination. The CDR3 loop reads CASSSGEGIHGYTF. CDR3 sequence (DNA): TGCGCCAGCAGCTCCGGCGAGGGCATCCATGGCTACACCTTC.